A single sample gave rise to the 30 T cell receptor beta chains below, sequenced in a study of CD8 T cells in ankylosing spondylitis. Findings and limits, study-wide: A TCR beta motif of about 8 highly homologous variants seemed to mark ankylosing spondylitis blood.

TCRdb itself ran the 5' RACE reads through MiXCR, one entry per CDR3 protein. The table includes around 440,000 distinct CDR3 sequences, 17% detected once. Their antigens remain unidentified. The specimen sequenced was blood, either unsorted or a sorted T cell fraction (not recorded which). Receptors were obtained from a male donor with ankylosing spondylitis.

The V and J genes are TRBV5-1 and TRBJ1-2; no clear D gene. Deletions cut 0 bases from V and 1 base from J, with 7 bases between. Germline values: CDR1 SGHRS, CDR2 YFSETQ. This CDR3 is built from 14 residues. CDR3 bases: TGCGCCAGCAGCTTGGTGACTTATAACTATGGCTACACCTTC. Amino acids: CASSLVTYNYGYTF. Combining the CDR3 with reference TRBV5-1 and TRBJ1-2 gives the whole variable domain KAGVTQTPRYLIKTRGQQVTLSCSPISGHRSVSWYQQTPGQGLQFLFEYFSETQRNKGNFPGRFSGRQFSNSRSEMNVSTLELGDSALYLCASSLVTYNYGYTFGSGTRLTVV.

The CDR3 nucleotides read TGTGCCAGCAGGGGCGGGGGCCGGCGCGTCTACACCTTC. It is translated as CASRGGGRRVYTF. V and J are TRBV12-3 or TRBV12-4 and TRBJ1-2; D is possibly TRBD1 (6 bases). This CDR3 comprises 13 residues. V was cut by 6 bases and J by 10 bases, with 18 bases left in between.

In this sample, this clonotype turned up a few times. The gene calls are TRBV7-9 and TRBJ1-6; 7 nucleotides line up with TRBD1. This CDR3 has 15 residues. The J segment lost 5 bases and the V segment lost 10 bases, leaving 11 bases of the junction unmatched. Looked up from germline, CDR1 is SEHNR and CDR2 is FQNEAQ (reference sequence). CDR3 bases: TGTGCCACCCAAACCTCCGGGACAGATAATTCACCCCTCCACTTT. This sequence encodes CATQTSGTDNSPLHF. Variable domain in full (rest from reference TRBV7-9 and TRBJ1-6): DTGVSQNPRHKITKRGQNVTFRCDPISEHNRLYWYRQTLGQGPEFLTYFQNEAQLEKSRLLSDRFSAERPKGSFSTLEIQRTEQGDSAMYLCATQTSGTDNSPLHFGNGTRLTVT.

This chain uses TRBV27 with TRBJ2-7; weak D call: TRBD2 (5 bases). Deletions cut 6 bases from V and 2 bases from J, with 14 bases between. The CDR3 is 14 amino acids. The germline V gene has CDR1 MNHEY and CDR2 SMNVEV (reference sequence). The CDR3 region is CASRRGEPTYEQYF. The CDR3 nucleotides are TGTGCCAGCAGACGGGGAGAGCCTACCTACGAGCAGTACTTC.

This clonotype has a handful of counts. As DNA, the CDR3 is TGTGCCAGCAGCTCCTCTTGGGAGAGGTTGGCCAAAAACATTCAGTACTTC. It specifies CASSSSWERLAKNIQYF. The chain combines TRBV11-2 with TRBJ2-4; D is perhaps TRBD2 (5 bases). Trimming shortened V by 4 bases and J by 1 base, and 17 bases separated the two germline ends. CDR1 is SGHAT, CDR2 FQNNGV, per germline. This CDR3 comprises 17 residues.

Here the CDR3 reads CSARAGTSVNEQFF. The CDR3 nucleotides read TGCAGTGCTAGGGCCGGGACTAGCGTCAATGAGCAGTTCTTC. The chain carries TRBV20-1 and TRBJ2-1, with 10 bases aligning to TRBD2. With 3 bases clipped from V and 6 bases from J, the junction kept 5 bases outside the gene matches. Germline values: CDR1 DFQATT, CDR2 SNEGSKA (reference sequence). There are 14 residues in the CDR3.

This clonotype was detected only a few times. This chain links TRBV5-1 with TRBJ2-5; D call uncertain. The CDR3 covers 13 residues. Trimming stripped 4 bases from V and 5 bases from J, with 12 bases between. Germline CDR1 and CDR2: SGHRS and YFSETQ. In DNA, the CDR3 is TGCGCCAGCAGCGTACCCCCGGCGGAGACCCAGTACTTC. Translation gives CASSVPPAETQYF.

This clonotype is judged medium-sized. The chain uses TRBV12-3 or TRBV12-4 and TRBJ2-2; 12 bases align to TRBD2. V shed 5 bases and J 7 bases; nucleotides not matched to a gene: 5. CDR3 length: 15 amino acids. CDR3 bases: TGTGCCAGCAGTCCTAGCGGGGGGGCTCACGGGGAGCTGTTTTTT. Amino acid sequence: CASSPSGGAHGELFF.

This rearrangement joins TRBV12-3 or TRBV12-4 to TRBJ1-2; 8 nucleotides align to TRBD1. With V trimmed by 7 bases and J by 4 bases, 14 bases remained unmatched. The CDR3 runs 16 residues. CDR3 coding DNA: TGTGCCAGCACAAACCCCCTGACAGGGGAGCGCTATGGCTACACCTTC. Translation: CASTNPLTGERYGYTF.

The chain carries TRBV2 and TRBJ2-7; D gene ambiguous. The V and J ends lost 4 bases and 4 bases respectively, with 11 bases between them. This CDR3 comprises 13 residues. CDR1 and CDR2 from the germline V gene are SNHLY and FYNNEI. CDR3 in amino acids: CASSVGGLYEQYF. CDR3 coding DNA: TGTGCCAGCAGTGTTGGCGGTTTATACGAGCAGTACTTC.

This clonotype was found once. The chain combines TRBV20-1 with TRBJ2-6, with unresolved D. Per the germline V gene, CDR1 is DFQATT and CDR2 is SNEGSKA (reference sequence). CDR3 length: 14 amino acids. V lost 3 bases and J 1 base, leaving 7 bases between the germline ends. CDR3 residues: CSARSASGANVLTF. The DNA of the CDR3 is TGCAGTGCTAGGTCCGCTTCTGGGGCCAACGTCCTGACTTTC.

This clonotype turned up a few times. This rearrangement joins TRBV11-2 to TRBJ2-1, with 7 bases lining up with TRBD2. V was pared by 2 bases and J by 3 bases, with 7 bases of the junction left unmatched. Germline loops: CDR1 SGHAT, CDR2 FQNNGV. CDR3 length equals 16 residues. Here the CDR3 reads CASSLRGRDYYNEQFF. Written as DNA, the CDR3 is TGTGCCAGCAGCTTAAGGGGAAGGGACTACTACAATGAGCAGTTCTTC.

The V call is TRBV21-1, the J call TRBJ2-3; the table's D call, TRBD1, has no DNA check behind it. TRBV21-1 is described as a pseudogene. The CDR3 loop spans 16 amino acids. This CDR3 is CASKNEASPGGDTQYF. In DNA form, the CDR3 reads TGTGCCAGCAAAAACGAGGCGTCCCCGGGGGGAGATACGCAGTATTTT.

The CDR3 nucleotides are TGCAGTGCTAGAGTTTGGCAGCGCTACGAGCAGTACTTC. It yields the protein CSARVWQRYEQYF. The chain joins TRBV20-1 to TRBJ2-7; D is uncertain. The germline gives CDR1 DFQATT, CDR2 SNEGSKA (reference sequence). The CDR3 spans 13 residues. The V and J ends lost 1 base and 3 bases respectively, with 10 bases between them.

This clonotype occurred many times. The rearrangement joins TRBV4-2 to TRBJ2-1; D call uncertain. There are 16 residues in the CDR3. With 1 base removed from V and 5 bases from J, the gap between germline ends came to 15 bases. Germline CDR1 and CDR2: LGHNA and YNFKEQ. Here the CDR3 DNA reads TGTGCCAGCAGCCAAGGTACGAAGGAGCCGAACAATGAGCAGTTCTTC. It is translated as CASSQGTKEPNNEQFF.

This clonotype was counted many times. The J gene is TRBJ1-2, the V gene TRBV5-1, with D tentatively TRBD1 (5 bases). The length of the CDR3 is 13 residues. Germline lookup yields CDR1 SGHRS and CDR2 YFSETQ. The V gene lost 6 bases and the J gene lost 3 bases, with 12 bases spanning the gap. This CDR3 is CASKPGTDYGYTF. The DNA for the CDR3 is TGCGCCAGCAAGCCGGGGACGGACTATGGCTACACCTTC.

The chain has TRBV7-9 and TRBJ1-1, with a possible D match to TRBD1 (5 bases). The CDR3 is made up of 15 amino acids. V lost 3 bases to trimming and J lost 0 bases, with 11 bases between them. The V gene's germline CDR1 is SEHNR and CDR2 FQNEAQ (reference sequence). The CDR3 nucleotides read TGTGCCAGCAGCTTTTGGCGGGACTTGAACACTGAAGCTTTCTTT. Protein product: CASSFWRDLNTEAFF. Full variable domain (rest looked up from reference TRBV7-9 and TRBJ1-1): DTGVSQNPRHKITKRGQNVTFRCDPISEHNRLYWYRQTLGQGPEFLTYFQNEAQLEKSRLLSDRFSAERPKGSFSTLEIQRTEQGDSAMYLCASSFWRDLNTEAFFGQGTRLTVV.

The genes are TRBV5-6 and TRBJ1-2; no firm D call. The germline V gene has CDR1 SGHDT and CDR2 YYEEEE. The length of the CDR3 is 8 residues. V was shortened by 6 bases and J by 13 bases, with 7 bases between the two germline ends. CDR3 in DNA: TGTGCCAGCAAGCGGGGCACCTTC. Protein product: CASKRGTF.

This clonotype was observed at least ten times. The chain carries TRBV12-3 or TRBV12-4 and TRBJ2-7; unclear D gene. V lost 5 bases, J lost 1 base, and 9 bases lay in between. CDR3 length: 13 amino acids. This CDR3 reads CASSTDESYEQYF. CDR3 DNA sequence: TGTGCCAGCAGTACGGACGAATCCTACGAGCAGTACTTC.

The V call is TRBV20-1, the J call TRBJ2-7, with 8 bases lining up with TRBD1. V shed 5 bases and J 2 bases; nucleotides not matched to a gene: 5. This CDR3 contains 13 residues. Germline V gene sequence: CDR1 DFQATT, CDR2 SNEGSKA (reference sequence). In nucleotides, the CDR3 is TGCAGTGCTGGAGGACAGGGAACCTACGAGCAGTACTTC. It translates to CSAGGQGTYEQYF.

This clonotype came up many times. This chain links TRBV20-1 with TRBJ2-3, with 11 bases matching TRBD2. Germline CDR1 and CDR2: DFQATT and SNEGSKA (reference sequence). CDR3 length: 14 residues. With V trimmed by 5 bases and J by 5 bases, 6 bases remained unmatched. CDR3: CSAGSGRALDTQYF. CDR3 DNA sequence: TGCAGTGCTGGTAGCGGGAGGGCCTTAGATACGCAGTATTTT.

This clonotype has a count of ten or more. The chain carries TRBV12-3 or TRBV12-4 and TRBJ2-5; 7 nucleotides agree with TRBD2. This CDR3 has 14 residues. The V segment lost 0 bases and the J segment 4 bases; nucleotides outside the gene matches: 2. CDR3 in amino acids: CASSLAGGRETQYF. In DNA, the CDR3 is TGTGCCAGCAGTTTAGCGGGAGGGAGAGAGACCCAGTACTTC.

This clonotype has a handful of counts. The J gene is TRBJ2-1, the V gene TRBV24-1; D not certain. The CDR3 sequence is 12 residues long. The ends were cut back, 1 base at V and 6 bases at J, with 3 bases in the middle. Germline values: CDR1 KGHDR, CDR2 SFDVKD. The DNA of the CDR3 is TGTGCCACCAGTGATTTAACCAATGAGCAGTTCTTC. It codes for CATSDLTNEQFF.

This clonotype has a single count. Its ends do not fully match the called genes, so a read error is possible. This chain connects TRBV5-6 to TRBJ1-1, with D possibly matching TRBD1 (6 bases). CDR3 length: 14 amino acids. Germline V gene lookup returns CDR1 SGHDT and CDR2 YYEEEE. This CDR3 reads CVSRSRGGYAEAFF. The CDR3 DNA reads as TGTGTCAGCAGGAGCCGAGGGGGTTACGCTGAAGCTTTCTTT.

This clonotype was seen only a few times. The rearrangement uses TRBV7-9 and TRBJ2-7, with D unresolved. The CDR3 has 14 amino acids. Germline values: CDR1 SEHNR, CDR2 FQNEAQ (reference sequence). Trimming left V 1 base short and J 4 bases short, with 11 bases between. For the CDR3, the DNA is TGTGCCAGCAGCTTAGAGGCATTAGGATACGAGCAGTACTTC. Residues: CASSLEALGYEQYF.

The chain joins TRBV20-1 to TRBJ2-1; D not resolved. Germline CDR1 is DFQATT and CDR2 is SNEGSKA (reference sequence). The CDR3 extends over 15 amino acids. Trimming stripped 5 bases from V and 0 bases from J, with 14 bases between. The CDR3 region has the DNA TGCAGTGCTCTAAATCCCAACCCCTCCTACAATGAGCAGTTCTTC. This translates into CSALNPNPSYNEQFF.

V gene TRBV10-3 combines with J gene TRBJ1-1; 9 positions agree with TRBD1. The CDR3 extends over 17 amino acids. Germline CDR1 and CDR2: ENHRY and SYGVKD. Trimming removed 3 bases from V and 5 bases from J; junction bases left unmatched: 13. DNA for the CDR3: TGTGCCATCAGTGAAAGCGGGACAGGGTGGTTGGGGACTGAAGCTTTCTTT. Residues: CAISESGTGWLGTEAFF.

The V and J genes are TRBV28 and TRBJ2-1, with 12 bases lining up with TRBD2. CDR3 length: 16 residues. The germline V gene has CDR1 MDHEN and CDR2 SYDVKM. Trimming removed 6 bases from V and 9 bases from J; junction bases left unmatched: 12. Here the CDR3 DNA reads TGTGCCAGCAGCTTGACTAGCGGGAGTAATCCGGGTGAGCAGTTCTTC. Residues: CASSLTSGSNPGEQFF.

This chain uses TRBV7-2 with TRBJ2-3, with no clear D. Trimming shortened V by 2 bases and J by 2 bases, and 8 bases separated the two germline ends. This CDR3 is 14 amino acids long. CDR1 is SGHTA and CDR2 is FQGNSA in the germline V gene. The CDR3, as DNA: TGTGCCAGCAGCTTAAATAGCCCCACAGATACGCAGTATTTT. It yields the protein CASSLNSPTDTQYF.

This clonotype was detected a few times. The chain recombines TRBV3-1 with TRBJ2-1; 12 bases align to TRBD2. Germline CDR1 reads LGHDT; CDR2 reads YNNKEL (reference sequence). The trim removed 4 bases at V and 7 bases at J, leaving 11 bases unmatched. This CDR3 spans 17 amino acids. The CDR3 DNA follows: TGTGCCAGCAGCCCCTCTAGCGGGAGGGCCCAATGGAATGAGCAGTTCTTC. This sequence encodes CASSPSSGRAQWNEQFF.